The 21 T cell receptor beta chains below all came from one sample that was sequenced in a study of T cell repertoires in cytomegalovirus infection. MiXCR was run by TCRdb on the reads, yielding one entry per CDR3 protein. This table holds hundreds of thousands of distinct CDR3 sequences, approximately 30% found once. No antigens are known for them. Sequences were derived from cultured CD8+ T cells from PBMCs, sampled from culture after CMV antigen stimulation. The receptors were sampled from a human donor in good health (CMV status not recorded). Some clones in this sample may be carry-over from other donors' samples.

This clonotype was recorded at least ten times. The junction shows a germline mismatch at one end, possibly a read error. The genes are TRBV7-6 and TRBJ2-1; 8 bases are a match to TRBD1. Germline CDR1 SGHVS, CDR2 FNYEAQ. The CDR3 contains 13 residues. The CDR3 loop reads CASSDWDRLDLVF. The CDR3 bases are TGTGCCAGCAGCGACTGGGACAGGCTGGATCTTGTCTTC.

This clonotype was picked up a small number of times. This chain uses TRBV28 with TRBJ1-2; 7 bases are shared with TRBD1. The CDR3 loop spans 16 amino acids. V lost 7 bases, J lost 4 bases, and 15 bases stayed unmatched. In germline, CDR1 is MDHEN, CDR2 SYDVKM. The CDR3 bases are TGTGCCAGCAAAGCCGGGACAGCCGGGTTGGGCTATGGCTACACCTTC. Its protein is CASKAGTAGLGYGYTF.

V is TRBV10-3 and J is TRBJ1-2, with D possibly TRBD1 on 6 matching bases. The CDR3 extends over 17 amino acids. Deletions cut 6 bases from V and 8 bases from J, with 28 bases between. Germline V CDR1 and CDR2: ENHRY, SYGVKD. As DNA, the CDR3 is TGTGCCATCAGGGAAAAACGGGACATGGGGCGAACGGAAGGCTACACCTTC. As protein: CAIREKRDMGRTEGYTF.

There are many counts of this clonotype. V gene TRBV7-6 combines with J gene TRBJ2-1, with 10 bases aligning to TRBD2. The V gene end was trimmed by 1 base and the J gene end by 9 bases; junction bases not matched to a gene: 6. The CDR3 runs to 15 residues. CDR1 and CDR2 from the germline V gene are SGHVS and FNYEAQ. DNA for the CDR3: TGTGCCAGCAGCTTAGTAGCGGGGGGCCGAGGTGAGCAGTTCTTC. It yields the protein CASSLVAGGRGEQFF.

With respect to this clonotype: A read error may account for a junction end that differs from germline. V usage is TRBV14 and J usage is TRBJ2-1; 8 nucleotides line up with TRBD2. From germline, CDR1 is SGHDN and CDR2 FVKESK. CDR3 length: 14 residues. CDR3 sequence reads: CVSSRTSWYNEQFF. The CDR3 nucleotides are TGTGTCAGCAGCCGGACTAGCTGGTACAATGAGCAGTTCTTC. The full variable domain, with the rest looked up from reference TRBV14 and TRBJ2-1, is EAGVTQFPSHSVIEKGQTVTLRCDPISGHDNLYWYRRVMGKEIKFLLHFVKESKQDESGMPNNRFLAERTGGTYSTLKVQPAELEDSGVYFCVSSRTSWYNEQFFGPGTRLTVL.

This clonotype was recorded at least ten times. The CDR3 sequence is CASSFYQRGGGAYNEQFF. CDR3 bases: TGTGCCAGCAGCTTTTACCAGCGGGGGGGAGGCGCCTACAATGAGCAGTTCTTC. The chain employs TRBV7-8 and TRBJ2-1; TRBD2 matches 10 bases. This CDR3 contains 18 residues. The germline gives CDR1 SGHVS, CDR2 FQNEAQ. J gave up 2 bases and V 3 bases, and 10 bases lay outside the gene matches.

The chain joins TRBV29-1 to TRBJ2-2, with D uncertain. From germline, CDR1 is SQVTM and CDR2 ANQGSEA. Trimming left V 4 bases short and J 2 bases short, with 8 bases between. The CDR3 extends over 13 amino acids. The CDR3 sequence is CSVVDSNTGELFF. CDR3 nucleotides: TGCAGCGTTGTTGATTCTAACACCGGGGAGCTGTTTTTT.

Only a few counts were recorded for this clonotype. The chain couples TRBV5-5 to TRBJ2-3, with TRBD2 matching over 9 bases. Trimming took 5 bases from V and 4 from J; bases not matched to a gene: 8. The CDR3 runs 15 residues. Germline CDR1 and CDR2: SGHKS and YYEKEE (reference sequence). The CDR3 coding sequence is TGTGCCAGCAGTCTCGGACTAGCGAAAGCAGATACGCAGTATTTT. This translates into CASSLGLAKADTQYF.

This clonotype has a handful of counts. The chain links TRBV6-2 or TRBV6-3 to TRBJ2-1; D not resolved. V was cut by 3 bases and J by 3 bases, with 6 bases left in between. CDR3 length: 13 amino acids. CDR1 is MNHEY, CDR2 SVGEGT, per germline. CDR3 protein: CASSYNGYNEQFF. The DNA for the CDR3 is TGTGCCAGCAGTTATAACGGCTACAATGAGCAGTTCTTC.

The V and J genes are TRBV19 and TRBJ1-5; D remains ambiguous. Per the germline V gene, CDR1 is LNHDA and CDR2 is SQIVND (reference sequence). The CDR3 spans 14 residues. V lost 5 bases and J lost 5, with 13 bases in between. The CDR3 DNA follows: TGTGCCAGTAGTCATCCGGGAGGACATCAGCCCCAGCATTTT. Protein: CASSHPGGHQPQHF.

The rearrangement uses TRBV5-5 and TRBJ1-1; no reliable D call. With 0 bases removed from V and 7 bases from J, the gap between germline ends came to 13 bases. The CDR3 sequence is 14 residues long. From germline, CDR1 is SGHKS and CDR2 YYEKEE (reference sequence). CDR3 nucleotides: TGTGCCAGCAGCTTGGAGGCGGGCGCAATTGAAGCTTTCTTT. Its protein is CASSLEAGAIEAFF.

The chain links TRBV6-8 to TRBJ2-7; 10 positions match TRBD2. J gave up 7 bases and V 0 bases, and 6 bases lay outside the gene matches. In germline, CDR1 is MNHGY, CDR2 SAAAGT. The CDR3 consists of 15 residues. CDR3 sequence (DNA): TGTGCCAGCAGTTACTCGGGAGCGGGGGGGGTAGAGCAGTACGTC. Its translation: CASSYSGAGGVEQYV.

The chain links TRBV7-8 to TRBJ2-5; a possible D gene is TRBD2 (6 bases). V was pared by 1 base and J by 0 bases, with 9 bases between. There are 15 residues in the CDR3. From germline, CDR1 is SGHVS and CDR2 FQNEAQ. The CDR3 region has the DNA TGTGCCAGCAGCTTAGACCTAGCGAACCAAGAGACCCAGTACTTC. It encodes CASSLDLANQETQYF.

The V gene is TRBV9, the J gene TRBJ1-2; TRBD1 matches 9 bases. Germline V CDR1 and CDR2: SGDLS, YYNGEE. The CDR3 sequence is 16 residues long. V shed 4 bases and J 4 bases; nucleotides not matched to a gene: 11. This CDR3 is CASSPGTGIAFYGYTF. The DNA for the CDR3 is TGTGCCAGCAGCCCCGGGACAGGGATTGCTTTCTATGGCTACACCTTC.

This chain links TRBV12-3 or TRBV12-4 with TRBJ2-5; D possibly uses TRBD1 or TRBD2 (6 bases each). This CDR3 has 16 amino acids. Trimming took 3 bases from V and 4 from J, leaving 18 bases between them. The CDR3 loop reads CASSLDRTGAGETQYF. CDR3 coding DNA: TGTGCCAGCAGTTTGGATCGAACGGGGGCCGGAGAGACCCAGTACTTC.

The genes are TRBV6-1 and TRBJ2-1; 8 positions agree with TRBD2. The CDR3 consists of 16 residues. Germline trimming cut 8 bases from V and 6 bases from J; bases unmatched to any gene: 15. CDR1 MNHNS and CDR2 SASEGT come from the germline V gene. The CDR3 sequence is CASAPLNGGAGNEQFF. CDR3 nucleotide sequence: TGTGCCAGCGCCCCCCTAAACGGGGGGGCAGGCAATGAGCAGTTCTTC.

V and J are TRBV13 and TRBJ2-1; the match to TRBD1 covers 8 bases. Trimming cost V 1 base and J 3 bases; bases outside gene matches: 5. This CDR3 is 16 amino acids long. From germline, CDR1 is PRHDT and CDR2 FYEKMQ (reference sequence). CDR3 coding DNA: TGTGCCAGCAGCTTAGCAGGACAGGGCCACTACAATGAGCAGTTCTTC. Translation: CASSLAGQGHYNEQFF.

This clonotype was picked up a small number of times. The CDR3 sequence: CATSRGQWNTEAFF. CDR3 in DNA: TGTGCCACCAGCAGAGGGCAGTGGAACACTGAAGCTTTCTTT. This chain uses TRBV15 with TRBJ1-1; D remains unclear. This CDR3 is built from 14 residues. Germline CDR1 reads LNHNV; CDR2 reads YYDKDF (reference sequence). V was clipped by 1 base and J by 1 base, with 7 bases between them.

This clonotype was counted between two and nine times. The rearrangement joins TRBV7-9 to TRBJ1-1; 7 nucleotides align to TRBD1. The CDR3 length is 13 residues. V lost 2 bases, J lost 7 bases, and 4 bases stayed unmatched. Germline CDR1 SEHNR, CDR2 FQNEAQ (reference sequence). CDR3: CASSLPGQSEAFF. In DNA form, the CDR3 reads TGTGCCAGCAGCTTACCGGGACAGAGTGAAGCTTTCTTT.

This clonotype was counted only a few times. The chain uses TRBV3-1 and TRBJ2-5, with a weak D call TRBD1 (6 bases). The CDR3 spans 17 residues. Germline V gives CDR1 LGHDT, CDR2 YNNKEL (reference sequence). The ends were cut back, 0 bases at V and 9 bases at J, with 23 bases in the middle. In DNA form, the CDR3 reads TGTGCCAGCAGCCAAGATCTAGGGCAGGGGACGAAAGGGGCCCAGTACTTC. This sequence encodes CASSQDLGQGTKGAQYF.

The V and J genes are TRBV27 and TRBJ2-3; D is perhaps TRBD1 (5 bases). Trimming shortened V by 10 bases and J by 6 bases, and 14 bases separated the two germline ends. Germline assignment: CDR1 MNHEY and CDR2 SMNVEV (reference sequence). This CDR3 has 12 residues. The CDR3 bases are TGTGCCACGCAAACCCCAGGGGATACGCAGTATTTT. Translating it yields CATQTPGDTQYF.